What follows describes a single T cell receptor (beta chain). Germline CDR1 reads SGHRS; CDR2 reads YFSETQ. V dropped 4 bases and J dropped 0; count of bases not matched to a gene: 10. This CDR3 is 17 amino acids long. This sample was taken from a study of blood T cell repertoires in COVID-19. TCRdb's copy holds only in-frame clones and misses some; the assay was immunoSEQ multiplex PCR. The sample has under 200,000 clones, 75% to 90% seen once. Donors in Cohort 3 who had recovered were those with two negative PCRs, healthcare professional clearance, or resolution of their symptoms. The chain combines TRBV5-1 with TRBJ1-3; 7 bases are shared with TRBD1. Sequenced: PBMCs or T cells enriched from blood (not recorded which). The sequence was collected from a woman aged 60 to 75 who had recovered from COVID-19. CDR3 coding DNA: TGCGCCAGCAGCGTATCAACAGGGGTCTTCTCTGGAAACACCATATATTTT. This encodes CASSVSTGVFSGNTIYF.